Listed here are 14 T cell receptor beta chains from one sample, sequenced in a study of T cell repertoires in cytomegalovirus infection. TCRdb analysed the reads with MiXCR anew, one entry per CDR3 protein. Found here are roughly 800,000 distinct CDR3 sequences, about 29% of them singletons; the top ten hold about 12%. For these TCRs, the target antigens are not known. This specimen was cultured CD8+ T cells from PBMCs, taken from culture after CMV antigen stimulation. Receptor source: a human donor in good health (CMV status not recorded). Some clones in this sample may be carry-over from other donors' samples.

J is TRBJ2-1 and V is TRBV24-1, with 8 bases aligning to TRBD1. In germline, CDR1 is KGHDR, CDR2 SFDVKD. Germline trimming cut 4 bases from V and 5 bases from J; bases unmatched to any gene: 9. This CDR3 spans 16 amino acids. The CDR3, as DNA: TGTGCCACCAGTGAAGGGACAGGCCCCTGGAACAATGAGCAGTTCTTC. This codes for CATSEGTGPWNNEQFF.

This clonotype was counted between two and nine times. The chain has TRBV27 and TRBJ1-5, with 7 bases that match TRBD1. Looked up from germline, CDR1 is MNHEY and CDR2 is SMNVEV (reference sequence). There are 14 residues in the CDR3. The junction had 11 bases not matched to a gene; V was cut back by 8 bases and J by 7 bases. The CDR3 DNA sequence: TGTGCCAGCCGCTTCGGGACAGATATGCAGCCCCAGCATTTT. Translating gives CASRFGTDMQPQHF.

The chain uses TRBV10-2 and TRBJ1-1; possibly TRBD1 for D (5 bases). Trimming shortened V by 10 bases and J by 8 bases, and 17 bases separated the two germline ends. This CDR3 has 12 residues. Germline loops: CDR1 WSHSY, CDR2 SAAADI. The CDR3 sequence: CATRSWGAEAFF. The CDR3 nucleotides are TGCGCCACTCGTAGTTGGGGCGCCGAAGCTTTCTTT.

The genes are TRBV20-1 and TRBJ1-2; D possibly corresponds to TRBD1 (5 bases). V was cut by 0 bases and J by 4 bases, with 12 bases left in between. The CDR3 has 14 amino acids. The V gene's germline CDR1 is DFQATT and CDR2 SNEGSKA (reference sequence). In DNA form, the CDR3 reads TGCAGTGCTAGAGATCCCCCAGGGACCTATGGCTACACCTTC. Residues: CSARDPPGTYGYTF.

This clonotype was detected a few times. The chain uses TRBV6-6 and TRBJ1-6, with D uncertain. Germline V lookup: CDR1 MNHNY, CDR2 SVGAGI (reference sequence). The CDR3 contains 16 residues. V was pared by 6 bases and J by 6 bases, with 18 bases between. The CDR3 DNA follows: TGTGCCAGCAGATCCTCCCTTAGGGAGGCTAATTCACCCCTCCACTTT. This translates into CASRSSLREANSPLHF.

Only a few counts were recorded for this clonotype. The chain links TRBV10-3 to TRBJ1-1; tentatively, D is TRBD1 (6 bases). The CDR3 loop spans 13 amino acids. In germline, CDR1 is ENHRY, CDR2 SYGVKD. V dropped 5 bases and J dropped 2 bases, with 9 bases sitting between them. The CDR3, as DNA: TGTGCCATCAGTTTACAGGGAAACACTGAAGCTTTCTTT. Translated: CAISLQGNTEAFF.

This chain uses TRBV7-8 with TRBJ2-7; D may match TRBD1 or TRBD2 (5 bases each). Germline V gene sequence: CDR1 SGHVS, CDR2 FQNEAQ. There are 14 residues in the CDR3. The V and J ends lost 7 bases and 5 bases respectively, with 18 bases between them. The CDR3 reads CASILLVGEHEQYF. The CDR3 coding sequence is TGTGCCAGCATCCTCTTAGTGGGGGAGCACGAGCAGTACTTC. Complete variable domain (other parts from reference TRBV7-8 and TRBJ2-7): GAGVSQSPRYKVAKRGQDVALRCDPISGHVSLFWYQQALGQGPEFLTYFQNEAQLDKSGLPSDRFFAERPEGSVSTLKIQRTQQEDSAVYLCASILLVGEHEQYFGPGTRLTVT.

V gene TRBV6-6 combines with J gene TRBJ1-4, with TRBD1 matching over 8 bases. This CDR3 region has 15 residues. Trimming removed 6 bases from V and 7 bases from J; junction bases left unmatched: 10. CDR1 and CDR2 (germline): MNHNY, SVGAGI (reference sequence). The CDR3 is CASRPLDRGGEKLFF. The CDR3 coding sequence is TGTGCCAGCAGACCCCTCGACAGGGGTGGTGAAAAACTGTTTTTT.

The chain uses TRBV24-1 and TRBJ2-3; perhaps D is TRBD1 or TRBD2 (5 bases each). The germline gives CDR1 KGHDR, CDR2 SFDVKD. V was cut by 9 bases and J by 0 bases, with 12 bases left in between. This CDR3 is 14 amino acids long. CDR3 residues: CATGDEASTDTQYF. CDR3 bases: TGTGCCACCGGGGACGAGGCGAGCACAGATACGCAGTATTTT.

J is TRBJ2-1 and V is TRBV12-3 or TRBV12-4; TRBD2 aligns across 10 bases. Losses at the gene ends were 4 bases for V and 13 bases for J; bases not matched to a gene: 4. The CDR3 has 12 amino acids. This CDR3 is CASSWTSGNQFF. The CDR3 nucleotides read TGTGCCAGCAGTTGGACTAGCGGAAATCAGTTCTTC.

A word on this clonotype: At one boundary the junction diverges from the germline segment, which might be a read error. The rearrangement joins TRBV7-9 to TRBJ1-6; no clear D. The CDR3 extends over 17 amino acids. CDR1 and CDR2 (germline): SEHNR, FQNEAQ (reference sequence). CDR3 amino acids: CASNLVLGGGRLSPLHF. CDR3 coding DNA: TGTGCCAGCAACTTAGTTCTGGGCGGTGGAAGGCTTTCACCCCTCCACTTT. Supplemented by reference TRBV7-9 and TRBJ1-6, the full variable domain reads DTGVSQNPRHKITKRGQNVTFRCDPISEHNRLYWYRQTLGQGPEFLTYFQNEAQLEKSRLLSDRFSAERPKGSFSTLEIQRTEQGDSAMYLCASNLVLGGGRLSPLHFGNGTRLTVT.

The sample holds a few counts of this clonotype. The chain uses TRBV7-2 and TRBJ1-2, with D unresolved. Germline values: CDR1 SGHTA, CDR2 FQGNSA. The CDR3 extends over 13 amino acids. The V end was cut by 3 bases, the J end by 4 bases, with 9 bases between. CDR3 protein: CASSFLSFYGYTF. The DNA for the CDR3 is TGTGCCAGCAGCTTCCTATCTTTCTATGGCTACACCTTC.

This rearrangement joins TRBV7-8 to TRBJ2-7, with a tentative D call TRBD2 (5 bases). The germline CDR1 and CDR2 sequences are SGHVS and FQNEAQ. The CDR3 totals 16 residues. V was shortened by 4 bases and J by 7 bases, with 23 bases between the two germline ends. CDR3 coding DNA: TGTGCCAGCAGCTCTAGCCATTCCAGTGCCTTTGGGGAGCAGTACGTC. Its protein product is CASSSSHSSAFGEQYV.

This clonotype was seen only a few times. This chain connects TRBV12-3 or TRBV12-4 to TRBJ2-1, with a weak D call TRBD1 (6 bases). V lost 6 bases, J lost 0 bases, and 12 bases lay in between. The CDR3 extends over 15 amino acids. The CDR3 spells CASSRQDSSYNEQFF. CDR3 bases: TGTGCCAGCAGCCGACAGGATAGCTCCTACAATGAGCAGTTCTTC.